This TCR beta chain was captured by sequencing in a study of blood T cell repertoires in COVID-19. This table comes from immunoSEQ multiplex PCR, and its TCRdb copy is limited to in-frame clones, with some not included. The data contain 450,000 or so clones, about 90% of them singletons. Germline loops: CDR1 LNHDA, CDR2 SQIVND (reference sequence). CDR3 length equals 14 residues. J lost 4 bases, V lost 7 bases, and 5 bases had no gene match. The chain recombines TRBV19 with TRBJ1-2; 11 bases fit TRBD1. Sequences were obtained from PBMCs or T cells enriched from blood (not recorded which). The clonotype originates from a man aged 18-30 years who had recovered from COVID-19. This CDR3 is CASTRTGGPYGYTF. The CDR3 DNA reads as TGTGCCAGTACCAGGACAGGGGGCCCCTATGGCTACACCTTC.